Shown below are 10 T cell receptor beta chains from a single sample sequenced in a study of cytomegalovirus exposure and HLA in healthy donors. Primers included in the PCR were 60 Vbeta and 13 Jbeta primers. Generated by immunoSEQ multiplex PCR, the TCRdb table keeps only in-frame clones and is missing some. The data hold roughly 190,000 clones, with 81% observed a single time. Sequenced input: PBMCs. These receptors originate from a man aged 18 to 29 in good health and CMV-seronegative.

The gene calls are TRBV19 and TRBJ2-7, with no clear D. V lost 3 bases and J 2 bases, leaving 14 bases between the germline ends. The CDR3 is made up of 15 amino acids. The V gene's germline CDR1 is LNHDA and CDR2 SQIVND (reference sequence). This chain's CDR3 is CASSIQLSTTYEQYF. As DNA, the CDR3 is TGTGCCAGTAGTATTCAGCTCTCGACAACCTACGAGCAGTACTTC.

The rearrangement uses TRBV18 and TRBJ2-2; a weak D match, TRBD1 (6 bases). Germline CDR1 and CDR2: KGHSH and LQKENI. V was clipped by 3 bases and J by 0 bases, with 14 bases between them. The CDR3 has 17 amino acids. In nucleotides, the CDR3 is TGTGCCAGCTCACCCGGGACACTCGTCCCGAACACCGGGGAGCTGTTTTTT. It translates to CASSPGTLVPNTGELFF.

The chain combines TRBV15 with TRBJ2-1, with D maybe TRBD2 (5 bases). The CDR3 runs 14 residues. Germline-derived CDR1 and CDR2 are LNHNV and YYDKDF (reference sequence). The ends were cut back, 1 base at V and 15 bases at J, with 19 bases in the middle. DNA of the CDR3: TGTGCCACCAGCAGAGTGTTGTGTAGCGCCCGGCGGTTCTTC. Translation gives CATSRVLCSARRFF.

The chain joins TRBV4-3 to TRBJ2-2; 9 nucleotides match TRBD2. J gave up 0 bases and V 4 bases, and 6 bases lay outside the gene matches. Looked up from germline, CDR1 is LGHNA and CDR2 is YSLEER. The CDR3 loop spans 17 amino acids. This CDR3 reads CASSRGLAISNTGELFF. DNA for the CDR3: TGCGCCAGCAGCCGAGGACTAGCGATTTCGAACACCGGGGAGCTGTTTTTT.

V and J are TRBV19 and TRBJ2-7; D may be TRBD1 (6 bases). This CDR3 spans 15 amino acids. Germline V lookup: CDR1 LNHDA, CDR2 SQIVND (reference sequence). V was cut by 3 bases and J by 3 bases, with 15 bases left in between. The CDR3 nucleotides read TGTGCCAGTAGTATGGGGGCCCCCAGGAACTACGAGCAGTACTTC. Encoded protein: CASSMGAPRNYEQYF.

The gene calls are TRBV11-3 and TRBJ2-7, with 8 bases fitting TRBD2. After removal of 5 bases from V and 0 bases from J, the junction contained 9 bases not matched to a gene. Germline CDR1 is SGHNT and CDR2 is YENEEA. This CDR3 is built from 16 residues. CDR3 DNA: TGTGCCAGCAGCGACTCCCGGGAGGGATCCTCCTACGAGCAGTACTTC. The encoded protein is CASSDSREGSSYEQYF. The full variable domain, in which reference TRBV11-3 and TRBJ2-7 provide the parts outside the CDR3, is EAGVVQSPRYKIIEKKQPVAFWCNPISGHNTLYWYLQNLGQGPELLIRYENEEAVDDSQLPKDRFSAERLKGVDSTLKIQPAELGDSAVYLCASSDSREGSSYEQYFGPGTRLTVT.

DNA of the CDR3: TGCGCCAGCAGCGGCACAGGGGGAATCTATGGCTACACCTTC. It encodes CASSGTGGIYGYTF. The rearrangement joins TRBV5-1 to TRBJ1-2, with 8 nucleotides matching TRBD1. The germline V gene has CDR1 SGHRS and CDR2 YFSETQ. Germline trimming cut 4 bases from V and 4 bases from J; bases unmatched to any gene: 6. The CDR3 loop spans 14 amino acids.

The chain carries TRBV14 and TRBJ1-2, with D tentatively TRBD1 (5 bases). The ends were cut back, 4 bases at V and 9 bases at J, with 15 bases in the middle. Germline lookup yields CDR1 SGHDN and CDR2 FVKESK. The CDR3 is 13 residues long. CDR3 sequence (DNA): TGTGCCAGCAGCCCTTCGTCCCGGGGGAGCTACACCTTC. The encoded protein is CASSPSSRGSYTF.

This clone has more than one count but fewer than ten. J is TRBJ1-1 and V is TRBV19; 12 bases match TRBD1. Per the germline V gene, CDR1 is LNHDA and CDR2 is SQIVND (reference sequence). Unmatched junction bases numbered 21, after V lost 3 bases and J lost 4 bases. The CDR3 is made up of 21 amino acids. CDR3 nucleotides: TGTGCCAGTAGTATGAGTTTTGGGTCGGGACAGGGGGCCCGGAGGACCACTGAAGCTTTCTTT. Its translation is CASSMSFGSGQGARRTTEAFF. The full variable domain, completed using reference TRBV19 and TRBJ1-1, is DGGITQSPKYLFRKEGQNVTLSCEQNLNHDAMYWYRQDPGQGLRLIYYSQIVNDFQKGDIAEGYSVSREKKESFPLTVTSAQKNPTAFYLCASSMSFGSGQGARRTTEAFFGQGTRLTVV.

V usage is TRBV9 and J usage is TRBJ2-7; possible D gene TRBD2, 5 bases. Trimming pared 0 bases from V and 2 bases from J, leaving 6 bases between. Germline V gene data show CDR1 as SGDLS and CDR2 as YYNGEE. The CDR3 is 13 amino acids. DNA of the CDR3: TGTGCCAGCAGCGTAGGCGGGCCCTACGAGCAGTACTTC. Amino acids: CASSVGGPYEQYF.